This is a list of T cell receptor beta chains from one sample in a study of beta chain features in type 1 diabetes. Method: immunoSEQ multiplex PCR; TCRdb's copy keeps in-frame clones and lacks some. Here the sample spans 130,000 to 150,000 clones, 40% to 55% being singletons. The specimen was Tregs from blood. The receptors here all came from a man aged 18 to 30 in good health. Each CDR3 is given with its conserved first and last residue. A D gene is named only where the DNA matches it firmly. The listing skips clone size in some rows; elsewhere it reads once, few, many or a size class.

V gene: TRBV7-2; clone size: .; D gene: TRBD1; J gene: TRBJ2-1; CDR3 protein: CASSSNRDRRLGEQFF; CDR3 DNA: TGTGCCAGCAGCTCTAACCGGGACAGGCGTTTAGGTGAGCAGTTCTTC
V gene: TRBV7-2; clone size: .; D gene: .; J gene: TRBJ2-3; CDR3 protein: CASRSRAGRDTQYF; CDR3 DNA: TGTGCCAGCAGATCACGGGCGGGCCGAGATACGCAGTATTTT
V gene: TRBV11-2; clone size: few; D gene: TRBD2; J gene: TRBJ2-3; CDR3 protein: CASSLVWTSRAHLVF; CDR3 DNA: TGTGCCAGCAGCTTAGTTTGGACTAGTAGGGCCCATTTAGTATTT
V gene: TRBV7-3; clone size: few; D gene: TRBD2; J gene: TRBJ2-1; CDR3 protein: CASSWTGGNEQFF; CDR3 DNA: TGTGCCAGCAGTTGGACGGGGGGGAATGAGCAGTTCTTC
V gene: TRBV5-1; clone size: .; D gene: TRBD1; J gene: TRBJ2-5; CDR3 protein: CASSGTGASQYF; CDR3 DNA: TGCGCCAGCAGCGGGACAGGGGCAAGCCAGTACTTC
V gene: TRBV5-4; clone size: .; D gene: .; J gene: TRBJ1-3; CDR3 protein: CASSLFLSGNTIYF; CDR3 DNA: TGTGCCAGCAGCTTGTTTCTCTCTGGAAACACCATATATTTT
V gene: TRBV28; clone size: .; D gene: .; J gene: TRBJ2-1; CDR3 protein: CASSPGFRRQFF; CDR3 DNA: TGTGCCAGCAGCCCGGGGTTCAGGAGACAGTTCTTC
V gene: TRBV30; clone size: few; D gene: TRBD1; J gene: TRBJ1-1; CDR3 protein: CAWQTSGGEAFF; CDR3 DNA: TGTGCCTGGCAAACCTCAGGGGGAGAAGCTTTCTTT
V gene: TRBV27; clone size: .; D gene: TRBD1; J gene: TRBJ2-7; CDR3 protein: CASRATGGSYGQYF; CDR3 DNA: TGTGCCAGCAGGGCGACAGGGGGCAGCTACGGGCAGTACTTC
V gene: TRBV18; clone size: few; D gene: .; J gene: TRBJ1-2; CDR3 protein: CASSRGSALSNYGYTF; CDR3 DNA: TGTGCCAGCTCGCGCGGGTCAGCCCTATCTAACTATGGCTACACCTTC
V gene: TRBV18; clone size: few; D gene: .; J gene: TRBJ2-7; CDR3 protein: CASSRQARIEQYF; CDR3 DNA: TGTGCCAGCTCACGACAGGCGAGGATCGAGCAGTACTTC
V gene: TRBV30; clone size: .; D gene: TRBD1; J gene: TRBJ1-2; CDR3 protein: CALTPTGLYGYTF; CDR3 DNA: TGTGCCCTAACCCCGACAGGGCTCTATGGCTACACCTTC
V gene: TRBV9; clone size: .; D gene: TRBD1; J gene: TRBJ2-1; CDR3 protein: CASSGSPNRGNEQFF; CDR3 DNA: TGTGCCAGCAGCGGATCGCCTAACAGGGGCAATGAGCAGTTCTTC
V gene: TRBV6-1; clone size: .; D gene: TRBD1; J gene: TRBJ1-2; CDR3 protein: CASRPQGLDYGYTF; CDR3 DNA: TGTGCCAGCAGACCACAGGGGTTGGACTATGGCTACACCTTC
V gene: TRBV19; clone size: .; D gene: .; J gene: TRBJ2-1; CDR3 protein: CASSSQGSYNEQFF; CDR3 DNA: TGTGCCAGTAGTTCGCAGGGCTCCTACAATGAGCAGTTCTTC
V gene: TRBV4-2; clone size: .; D gene: TRBD1; J gene: TRBJ1-2; CDR3 protein: CASDRGGDYGYTF; CDR3 DNA: TGTGCCAGCGACAGGGGAGGGGACTATGGCTACACCTTC
V gene: TRBV5-6; clone size: few; D gene: TRBD2; J gene: TRBJ2-1; CDR3 protein: CASRGLAGGLYNEQFF; CDR3 DNA: TGTGCCAGCAGGGGATTAGCGGGGGGGCTGTACAATGAGCAGTTCTTC
V gene: TRBV7-9; clone size: .; D gene: .; J gene: TRBJ2-7; CDR3 protein: CASSLVSGEQYF; CDR3 DNA: TGTGCCAGCAGCTTAGTCAGCGGAGAGCAGTACTTC
V gene: TRBV5-1; clone size: .; D gene: .; J gene: TRBJ2-6; CDR3 protein: CASSASRGYSGANVLTF; CDR3 DNA: TGCGCCAGCAGCGCCTCACGGGGATACTCTGGGGCCAACGTCCTGACTTTC
V gene: TRBV6-6; clone size: few; D gene: .; J gene: TRBJ2-2; CDR3 protein: CASSHAYGELFF; CDR3 DNA: TGTGCCAGCAGCCACGCCTACGGGGAGCTGTTTTTT
V gene: TRBV9; clone size: .; D gene: TRBD2; J gene: TRBJ2-3; CDR3 protein: CASSKDPTGLAGPTDTQYF; CDR3 DNA: TGTGCCAGCAGCAAAGACCCAACGGGGCTAGCGGGACCGACAGATACGCAGTATTTT
V gene: TRBV30; clone size: few; D gene: TRBD1; J gene: TRBJ1-2; CDR3 protein: CAWSVTGVGGYTF; CDR3 DNA: TGTGCCTGGAGTGTAACAGGGGTCGGTGGCTACACCTTC